Listed here is a single T cell receptor (beta chain). In the original processing: Using reference gene primer amplification, nucleated cell counts were estimated. Produced via immunoSEQ multiplex PCR; TCRdb's table is partial and in-frame only. V and J calls and clone size follow that table, whereas D and trimming were derived from the DNA. In the table there are around 41,000 clones, 87% of which are singletons. These data originate in a study of blood T cell repertoires in COVID-19. Overall study: PBMCs, B-cell-depleted T cells, or T cells were the source of the cDNA or gDNA that made up the material.

Germline CDR1 is KGHSH and CDR2 is LQKENI. V lost 4 bases to trimming and J lost 5 bases; unmatched junction nucleotides: 7. This CDR3 region has 14 residues. The chain carries TRBV18 and TRBJ2-5, with 7 bases identical to TRBD1. This clonotype was obtained from a woman of 80 years or more with active COVID-19. The sample comprised peripheral blood. As DNA, the CDR3 is TGTGCCAGCTCACGACGACAGGGTCGGGAGACCCAGTACTTC. This gives the protein CASSRRQGRETQYF.